This T cell receptor beta chain stems from a study of cytomegalovirus exposure and HLA in healthy donors. CDR1 is SEHNR and CDR2 is FQNEAQ in the germline V gene (reference sequence). This CDR3 comprises 14 residues. In the case of this clone: Its antigen is not known. A read error may produce the germline difference seen at one junction end.

Whole-study results and caveats: Later analysis found that TCR beta chains associated with HLA were more clonally expanded than other, equally common chains. The study found most TCR sequences rare, yet found some public TCRs in many donors. The investigators catalogued some 160 TCR beta chains as cytomegalovirus-associated. Researchers left out some V segments, among them TRBV6-2 and TRBV6-3, as indistinguishable.

The study ran its PCR with 60 Vbeta and 13 Jbeta primers. The method was immunoSEQ multiplex PCR; TCRdb's version includes in-frame clones alone and lacks a portion of them. This table holds roughly 49,000 clones, over 75% found once. The chain couples TRBV7-9 to TRBJ2-7; 7 bases line up with TRBD2. This TCR derives from a boy younger than 18 in good health and CMV-seropositive. The material sequenced was PBMCs. Here the CDR3 DNA reads TGTTCCAGCAAGTCCTCCGGGGGGAACTACGAGCAGTACTTC. It is translated as CSSKSSGGNYEQYF.